One sample yielded the 9 T cell receptor beta chains listed below, sequenced in a study of cytomegalovirus exposure and HLA in healthy donors. Use of 60 Vbeta and 13 Jbeta primers characterized the PCR. Assay used: immunoSEQ multiplex PCR; TCRdb lists only in-frame clones, some missing. Here the sample spans roughly 130,000 clones, roughly four fifths being singletons. Sequenced material: PBMCs. The receptors stem from a woman aged 40-49 years in good health and CMV-seropositive.

This clone turned up a few times. The chain has TRBV9 and TRBJ1-3; TRBD1 might be the D (5 bases). Germline CDR1 SGDLS, CDR2 YYNGEE. The CDR3 is 15 amino acids. The ends were cut back, 3 bases at V and 3 bases at J, with 13 bases in the middle. The CDR3 is CASSEGTLGGNTIYF. In nucleotides, the CDR3 is TGTGCCAGCAGCGAAGGGACTCTGGGTGGAAACACCATATATTTT.

J is TRBJ2-7 and V is TRBV4-1; 9 positions match TRBD1. There are 18 residues in the CDR3. Germline lookup yields CDR1 MGHRA and CDR2 YSYEKL. Germline trimming cut 4 bases from V and 1 base from J; bases unmatched to any gene: 14. The CDR3 here is CASSPIQPRTGASYEQYF. The CDR3 DNA is TGCGCCAGCAGCCCAATCCAACCCCGGACAGGGGCTTCCTACGAGCAGTACTTC.

The chain links TRBV7-8 to TRBJ2-1; TRBD2 aligns across 12 bases. Germline trimming cut 5 bases from V and 8 bases from J; bases unmatched to any gene: 10. This CDR3 has 16 amino acids. From germline, CDR1 is SGHVS and CDR2 FQNEAQ. The CDR3 nucleotides are TGTGCCAGCAGCGCCCGACTAGCGGGAGAGGGCCATGAGCAGTTCTTC. Encoded protein: CASSARLAGEGHEQFF.

In its sample, this clone was seen a few times. This sequence joins TRBV6-1 and TRBJ1-1, with D perhaps TRBD1 (5 bases). Germline CDR1 is MNHNS and CDR2 is SASEGT. This CDR3 is built from 13 residues. The V and J ends lost 7 bases and 6 bases respectively, with 15 bases between them. This CDR3 is CASIGHGPPEAFF. In nucleotides, the CDR3 is TGTGCCAGCATTGGACACGGGCCGCCTGAAGCTTTCTTT.

This clone showed up just a few times. The V call is TRBV6-6, the J call TRBJ2-1; D may be TRBD2 (6 bases). Trimming stripped 4 bases from V and 1 base from J, with 14 bases between. Germline values: CDR1 MNHNY, CDR2 SVGAGI (reference sequence). CDR3 length equals 16 residues. DNA for the CDR3: TGTGCCAGCAGTTTCCTTGGGGGGTCGTCCTACAATGAGCAGTTCTTC. This translates into CASSFLGGSSYNEQFF.

The chain recombines TRBV27 with TRBJ2-7; 10 bases are a match to TRBD1. The V segment lost 0 bases and the J segment 3 bases; nucleotides outside the gene matches: 11. CDR1 is MNHEY, CDR2 SMNVEV, per germline (reference sequence). The CDR3 has 18 residues. CDR3 protein: CASSLSLTGTGASYEQYF. CDR3 DNA sequence: TGTGCCAGCAGTTTATCCTTAACCGGGACAGGGGCGAGCTACGAGCAGTACTTC.

This clone was picked up one time. The chain uses TRBV18 and TRBJ2-4; TRBD1 agrees at 7 bases. The CDR3 has 15 amino acids. V was clipped by 5 bases and J by 0 bases; unmatched bases: 4. Germline-derived CDR1 and CDR2 are KGHSH and LQKENI. Written as DNA, the CDR3 is TGTGCCAGCTCAAGGGACAGTCTAGCCAAAAACATTCAGTACTTC. It codes for CASSRDSLAKNIQYF.

The chain couples TRBV4-1 to TRBJ2-3; 8 bases align to TRBD2. The J segment lost 1 base and the V segment lost 6 bases, leaving 3 bases of the junction unmatched. Germline lookup yields CDR1 MGHRA and CDR2 YSYEKL. The CDR3 has 14 residues. CDR3 nucleotides: TGCGCCAGCAGGCCGACTAGCGGCACAGATACGCAGTATTTT. Amino acid sequence: CASRPTSGTDTQYF.

A remark on this clone: One end of the junction varies from germline; a read error may be responsible. The J gene is TRBJ1-2, the V gene TRBV6-1; D unclear. The CDR3 is made up of 15 amino acids. Germline loops: CDR1 MNHNS, CDR2 SASEGT. This CDR3 is CASSESILFNYGYTF. Written as DNA, the CDR3 is TGTGCCAGTAGTGAAAGCATCCTTTTTAACTATGGCTACACCTTC.